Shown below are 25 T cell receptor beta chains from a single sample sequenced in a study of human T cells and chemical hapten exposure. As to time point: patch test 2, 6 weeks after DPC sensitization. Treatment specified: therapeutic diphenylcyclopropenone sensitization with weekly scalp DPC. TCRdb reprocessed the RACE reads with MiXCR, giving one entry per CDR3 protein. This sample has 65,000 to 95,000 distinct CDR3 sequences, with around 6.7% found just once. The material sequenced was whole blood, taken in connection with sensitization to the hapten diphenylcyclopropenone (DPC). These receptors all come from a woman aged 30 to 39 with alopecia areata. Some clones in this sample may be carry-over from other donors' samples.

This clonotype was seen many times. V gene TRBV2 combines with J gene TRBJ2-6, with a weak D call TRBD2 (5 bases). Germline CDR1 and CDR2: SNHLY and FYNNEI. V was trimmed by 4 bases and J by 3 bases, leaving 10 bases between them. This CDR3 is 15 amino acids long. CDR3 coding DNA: TGTGCCAGCAGTGGAGGAGGAGATGGGGCCAACGTCCTGACTTTC. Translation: CASSGGGDGANVLTF.

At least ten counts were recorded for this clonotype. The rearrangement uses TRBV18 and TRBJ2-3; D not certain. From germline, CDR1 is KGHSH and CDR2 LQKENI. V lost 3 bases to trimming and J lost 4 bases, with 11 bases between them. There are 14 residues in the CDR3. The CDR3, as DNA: TGTGCCAGCTCACCGAGGTCGATCCCAGATACGCAGTATTTT. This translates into CASSPRSIPDTQYF. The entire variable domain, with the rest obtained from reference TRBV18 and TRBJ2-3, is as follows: NAGVMQNPRHLVRRRGQEARLRCSPMKGHSHVYWYRQLPEEGLKFMVYLQKENIIDESGMPKERFSAEFPKEGPSILRIQQVVRGDSAAYFCASSPRSIPDTQYFGPGTRLTVL.

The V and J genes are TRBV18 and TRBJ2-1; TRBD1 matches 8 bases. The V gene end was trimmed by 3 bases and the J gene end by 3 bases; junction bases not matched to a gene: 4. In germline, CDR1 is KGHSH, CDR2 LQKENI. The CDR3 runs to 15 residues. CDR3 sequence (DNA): TGTGCCAGCTCACCGGACAGGGCCGGCTACAATGAGCAGTTCTTC. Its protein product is CASSPDRAGYNEQFF. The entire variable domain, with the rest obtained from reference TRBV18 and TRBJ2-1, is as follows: NAGVMQNPRHLVRRRGQEARLRCSPMKGHSHVYWYRQLPEEGLKFMVYLQKENIIDESGMPKERFSAEFPKEGPSILRIQQVVRGDSAAYFCASSPDRAGYNEQFFGPGTRLTVL.

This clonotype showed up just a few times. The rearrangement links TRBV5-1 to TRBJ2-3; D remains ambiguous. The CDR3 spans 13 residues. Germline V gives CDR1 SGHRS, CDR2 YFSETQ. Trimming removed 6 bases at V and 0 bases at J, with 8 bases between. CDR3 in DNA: TGCGCCAGCACCTCTCTGAGCACAGATACGCAGTATTTT. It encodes CASTSLSTDTQYF.

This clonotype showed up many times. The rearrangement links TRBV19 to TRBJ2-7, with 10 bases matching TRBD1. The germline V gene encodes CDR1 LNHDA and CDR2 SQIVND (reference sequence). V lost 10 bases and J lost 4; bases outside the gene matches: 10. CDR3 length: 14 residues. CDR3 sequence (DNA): TGTGCCACCGGGACAGGGGATTTGGGGTACGAGCAGTACTTC. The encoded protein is CATGTGDLGYEQYF.

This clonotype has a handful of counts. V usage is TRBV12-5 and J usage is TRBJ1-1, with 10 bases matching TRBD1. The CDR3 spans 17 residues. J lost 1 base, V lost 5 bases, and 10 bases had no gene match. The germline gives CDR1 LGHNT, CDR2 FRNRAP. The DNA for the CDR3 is TGTGCTAGTGGTGGAGACAGGGGGCGGGGTCCGAACACTGAAGCTTTCTTT. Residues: CASGGDRGRGPNTEAFF.

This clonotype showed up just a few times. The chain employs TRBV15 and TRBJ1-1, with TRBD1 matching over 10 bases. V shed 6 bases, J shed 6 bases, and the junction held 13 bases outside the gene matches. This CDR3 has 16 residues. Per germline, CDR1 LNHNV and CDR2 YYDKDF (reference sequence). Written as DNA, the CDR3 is TGTGCCACCAGTCCCCCGGGACAGGGGAAAAGGGCTGAAGCTTTCTTT. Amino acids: CATSPPGQGKRAEAFF.

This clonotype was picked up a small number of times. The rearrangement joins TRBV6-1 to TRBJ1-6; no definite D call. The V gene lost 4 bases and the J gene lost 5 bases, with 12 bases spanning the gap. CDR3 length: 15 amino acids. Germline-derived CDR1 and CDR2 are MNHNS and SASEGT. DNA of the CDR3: TGTGCCAGCAGTGTCGGGATAACCCATAATTCACCCCTCCACTTT. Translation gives CASSVGITHNSPLHF.

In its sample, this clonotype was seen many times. In DNA form, the CDR3 reads TGCAGCGTCCGGGTCCCGAACACCGGGGAGCTGTTTTTT. Translating it yields CSVRVPNTGELFF. This chain connects TRBV29-1 to TRBJ2-2; the D is unclear. Trimming shortened V by 6 bases and J by 0 bases, and 8 bases separated the two germline ends. This CDR3 is built from 13 residues. Germline V CDR1 and CDR2: SQVTM, ANQGSEA.

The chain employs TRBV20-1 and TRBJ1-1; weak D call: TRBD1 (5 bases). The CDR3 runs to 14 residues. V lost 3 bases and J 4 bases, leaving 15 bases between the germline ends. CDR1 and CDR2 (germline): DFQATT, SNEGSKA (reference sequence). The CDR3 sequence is CSASSAGNSTEAFF. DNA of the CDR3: TGCAGTGCTAGTTCGGCAGGGAACAGCACTGAAGCTTTCTTT.

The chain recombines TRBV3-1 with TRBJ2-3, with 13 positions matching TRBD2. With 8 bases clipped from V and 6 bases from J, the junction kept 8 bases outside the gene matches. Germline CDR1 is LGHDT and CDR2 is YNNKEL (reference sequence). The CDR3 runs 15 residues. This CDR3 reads CASRLAGGPRDTQYF. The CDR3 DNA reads TGTGCCAGCCGACTAGCGGGGGGCCCGAGGGATACGCAGTATTTT.

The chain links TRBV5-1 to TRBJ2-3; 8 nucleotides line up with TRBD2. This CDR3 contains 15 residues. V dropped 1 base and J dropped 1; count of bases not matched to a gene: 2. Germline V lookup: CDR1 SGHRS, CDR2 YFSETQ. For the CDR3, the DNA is TGCGCCAGCAGCTTGAATAGCGGGGGCACAGATACGCAGTATTTT. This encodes CASSLNSGGTDTQYF.

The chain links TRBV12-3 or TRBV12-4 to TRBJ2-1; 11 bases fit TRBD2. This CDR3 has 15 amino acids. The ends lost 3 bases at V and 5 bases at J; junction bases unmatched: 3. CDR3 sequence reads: CASSFLAGGHNEQFF. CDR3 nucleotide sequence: TGTGCCAGCAGTTTTCTAGCGGGGGGACACAATGAGCAGTTCTTC.

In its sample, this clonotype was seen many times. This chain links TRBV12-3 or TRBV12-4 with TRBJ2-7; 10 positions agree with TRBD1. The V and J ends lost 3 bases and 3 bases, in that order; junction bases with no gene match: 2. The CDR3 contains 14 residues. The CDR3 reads CASSLGQGIYEQYF. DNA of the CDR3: TGTGCCAGCAGTTTGGGACAGGGGATCTACGAGCAGTACTTC.

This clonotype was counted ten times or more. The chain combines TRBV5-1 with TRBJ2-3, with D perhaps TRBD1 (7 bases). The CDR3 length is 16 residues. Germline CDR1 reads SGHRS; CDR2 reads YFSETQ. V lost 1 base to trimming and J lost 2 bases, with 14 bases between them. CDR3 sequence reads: CASSLTGDSITDTQYF. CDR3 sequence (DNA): TGCGCCAGCAGCTTGACGGGGGACAGCATCACAGATACGCAGTATTTT.

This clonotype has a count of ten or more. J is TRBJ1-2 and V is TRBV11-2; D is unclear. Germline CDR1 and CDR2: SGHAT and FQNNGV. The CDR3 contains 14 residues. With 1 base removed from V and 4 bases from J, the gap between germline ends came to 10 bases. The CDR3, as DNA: TGTGCCAGCAGCTTAGGGCCATCTATCTATGGCTACACCTTC. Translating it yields CASSLGPSIYGYTF.

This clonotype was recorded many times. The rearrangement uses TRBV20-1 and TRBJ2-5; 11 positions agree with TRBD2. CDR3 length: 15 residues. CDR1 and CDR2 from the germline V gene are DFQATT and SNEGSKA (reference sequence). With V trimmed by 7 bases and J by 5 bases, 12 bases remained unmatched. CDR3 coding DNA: TGCAGTGTGAGACCGGGACTAGCGGACGGGGAGACCCAGTACTTC. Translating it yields CSVRPGLADGETQYF.

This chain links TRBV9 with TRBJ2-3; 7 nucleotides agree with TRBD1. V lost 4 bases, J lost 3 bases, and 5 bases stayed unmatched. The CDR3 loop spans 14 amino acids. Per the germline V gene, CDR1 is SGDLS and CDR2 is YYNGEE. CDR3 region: CASSPGTVTDTQYF. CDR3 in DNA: TGTGCCAGCAGCCCAGGGACAGTGACAGATACGCAGTATTTT.

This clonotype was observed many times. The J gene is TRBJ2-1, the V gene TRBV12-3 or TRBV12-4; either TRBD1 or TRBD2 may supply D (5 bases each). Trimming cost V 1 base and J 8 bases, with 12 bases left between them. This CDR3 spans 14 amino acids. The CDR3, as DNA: TGTGCCAGCAGTTTAGATGGGACCCTCGATGAGCAGTTCTTC. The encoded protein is CASSLDGTLDEQFF.

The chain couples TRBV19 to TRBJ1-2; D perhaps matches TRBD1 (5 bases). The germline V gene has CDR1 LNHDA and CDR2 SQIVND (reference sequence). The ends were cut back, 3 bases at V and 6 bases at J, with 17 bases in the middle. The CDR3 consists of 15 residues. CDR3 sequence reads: CASSMMPPDRDGYTF. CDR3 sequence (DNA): TGTGCCAGTAGTATGATGCCCCCCGACAGAGATGGCTACACCTTC.

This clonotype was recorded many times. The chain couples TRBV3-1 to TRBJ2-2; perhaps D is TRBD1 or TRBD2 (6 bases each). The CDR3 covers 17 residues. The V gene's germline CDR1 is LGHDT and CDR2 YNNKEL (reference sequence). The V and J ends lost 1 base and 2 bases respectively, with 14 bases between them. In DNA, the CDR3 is TGTGCCAGCAGCCAAGTATTCGAGGGGGGAAACACCGGGGAGCTGTTTTTT. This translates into CASSQVFEGGNTGELFF. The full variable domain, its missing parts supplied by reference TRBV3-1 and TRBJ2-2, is DTAVSQTPKYLVTQMGNDKSIKCEQNLGHDTMYWYKQDSKKFLKIMFSYNNKELIINETVPNRFSPKSPDKAHLNLHINSLELGDSAVYFCASSQVFEGGNTGELFFGEGSRLTVL.

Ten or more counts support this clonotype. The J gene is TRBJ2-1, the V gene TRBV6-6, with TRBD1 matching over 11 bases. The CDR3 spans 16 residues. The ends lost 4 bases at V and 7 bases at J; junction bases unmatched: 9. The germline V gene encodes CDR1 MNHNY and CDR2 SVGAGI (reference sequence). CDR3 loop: CASSSWTGGAGNEQFF. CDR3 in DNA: TGTGCCAGCAGTTCCTGGACAGGGGGCGCCGGGAATGAGCAGTTCTTC.

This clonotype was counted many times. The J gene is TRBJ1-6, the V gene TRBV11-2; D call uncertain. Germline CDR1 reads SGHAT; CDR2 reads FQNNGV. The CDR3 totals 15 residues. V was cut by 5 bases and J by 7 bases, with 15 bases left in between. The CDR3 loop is CASSPRQQSNSPLHF. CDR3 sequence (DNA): TGTGCCAGCAGCCCGCGACAACAGAGCAATTCACCCCTCCACTTT.

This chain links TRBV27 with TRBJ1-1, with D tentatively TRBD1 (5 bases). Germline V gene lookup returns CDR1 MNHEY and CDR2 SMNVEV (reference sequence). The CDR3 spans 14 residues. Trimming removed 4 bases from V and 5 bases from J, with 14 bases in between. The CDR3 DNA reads TGTGCCAGCAGTTCCCCAGGGTTGGGGACTGAAGCTTTCTTT. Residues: CASSSPGLGTEAFF.

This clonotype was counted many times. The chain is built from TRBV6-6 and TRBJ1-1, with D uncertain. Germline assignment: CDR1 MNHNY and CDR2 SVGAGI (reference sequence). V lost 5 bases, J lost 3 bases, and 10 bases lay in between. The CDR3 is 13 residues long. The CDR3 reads CASSEQTYTEAFF. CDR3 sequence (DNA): TGTGCCAGCAGTGAACAGACGTACACTGAAGCTTTCTTT.